A selection of T cell receptor beta chains follows, all from one sample in a study of blood T cell repertoires in COVID-19. Assay used: immunoSEQ multiplex PCR; TCRdb lists only in-frame clones, some missing. The table has about 150,000 clones, 80% to 90% seen once. Specimen: peripheral blood. These receptors all stem from a middle-aged woman with acute or convalescent COVID-19. CDR3s leave out the opening cysteine and the closing phenylalanine or tryptophan. Rows give clone size only sometimes, using once, few, many, or a class for an expanded clone.

len,j_gene,abundance,v_gene,CDR3aa
11,TRBJ2-5,.,TRBV30,AWMQGPGETQY
11,TRBJ1-6,.,TRBV19,ASVSGQYSPLH
12,TRBJ1-5,.,TRBV9,ASSPRGVDQPQH
14,TRBJ2-1,.,TRBV9,ASSLTSANYYNEQF
11,TRBJ2-7,.,TRBV11-3,ASSSGSGSEQY
12,TRBJ2-5,.,TRBV30,AWSLKGSQETQY
14,TRBJ2-7,once,TRBV5-6,ASSFLRQGTAYEQY
12,TRBJ1-2,.,TRBV6-5,ASAGQRINYGYT
12,TRBJ2-1,.,TRBV6-5,ASRGLAVLNEQF
18,TRBJ2-7,.,TRBV6-6,ASSPGGWGTGKTLSYEQY
13,TRBJ1-4,.,TRBV5-1,ASSKEGTGDEKLF
12,TRBJ2-7,.,TRBV7-9,ACTEVVENYEQY
15,TRBJ2-1,.,TRBV27,ASSLWPLERGYNEQF
12,TRBJ1-2,.,TRBV18,ASSPQSGNYGYT
15,TRBJ2-7,.,TRBV5-4,ASSPGLAGIDSYEQY
11,TRBJ1-1,.,TRBV15,ATSRAPNTEAF
13,TRBJ2-5,.,TRBV10-3,AISEPQGHQETQY
12,TRBJ2-7,few,TRBV27,ASTAGASSYEQY
13,TRBJ2-1,.,TRBV29-1,SVEWTGGAFDEQF
13,TRBJ1-5,.,TRBV5-1,ASSSDGQANQPQH
15,TRBJ2-2,.,TRBV5-1,ASSLLAGGANTGELF
11,TRBJ1-4,.,TRBV9,ASSQQGREKLF
13,TRBJ2-2,.,TRBV2,ASSGGTGLTGELF
13,TRBJ2-1,.,TRBV13,ASSGGAGEYNEQF
13,TRBJ2-3,.,TRBV2,ASSGRGGGTDTQY
13,TRBJ2-1,.,TRBV7-9,ASSLSRGINNEQF
13,TRBJ1-1,.,TRBV7-9,ASSLDWGGNTEAF
11,TRBJ2-1,.,TRBV12-3/TRBV12-4,ASRPGSYNEQF
11,TRBJ2-2,.,TRBV6-4,ASSDPLTGELF
14,TRBJ2-2,.,TRBV7-7,ASSTSRTQNTGELF
12,TRBJ2-1,.,TRBV12-5,ASAPLAGHNEQF